The 26 T cell receptor beta chains in this list originate from one sample, sequenced in a study of T cell responses to AZD1222 COVID-19 vaccine. Produced via immunoSEQ multiplex PCR; TCRdb's table is partial and in-frame only. Of 80,000 or so clones detected, roughly 90% appear once; the ten largest clones hold roughly 5.2%. The sample consisted of peripheral blood, taken on day 0 of AZD1222 vaccination. Receptors originate from an adult in good health.

The chain couples TRBV5-4 to TRBJ1-2, with a weak D call TRBD1 (5 bases). Trimming took 10 bases from V and 2 from J, leaving 18 bases between them. The germline V gene has CDR1 SGHNT and CDR2 YYREEE (reference sequence). The CDR3 is made up of 14 amino acids. This chain's CDR3 is CAGADGSQNYGYTF. The DNA for the CDR3 is TGTGCCGGGGCCGACGGGAGCCAAAACTATGGCTACACCTTC.

Here the CDR3 DNA reads TGTGCCATCACTGTGACAGGCTTGAACACTGAAGCTTTCTTT. Encoded protein: CAITVTGLNTEAFF. V is TRBV10-3 and J is TRBJ1-1, with a weak D call TRBD1 (6 bases). Germline V CDR1 and CDR2: ENHRY, SYGVKD. V dropped 7 bases and J dropped 0 bases, with 12 bases sitting between them. The length of the CDR3 is 14 residues.

This clone was seen a single time. The rearrangement joins TRBV10-3 to TRBJ1-1; the match to TRBD1 covers 7 bases. V trimming: 3 bases; J trimming: 11 bases; junction bases outside the gene matches: 3. Germline CDR1 and CDR2: ENHRY and SYGVKD. The CDR3 is 11 residues long. In nucleotides, the CDR3 is TGTGCCATCAGTGACGGACAGGCGGCTTTCTTT. Its translation: CAISDGQAAFF.

The CDR3 DNA reads TGTGCCAGTACAAGAAGGGCGGGACAGGGTAATTCCAATGAGCAGTTCTTC. Its protein product is CASTRRAGQGNSNEQFF. The chain has TRBV19 and TRBJ2-1; 9 bases match TRBD1. From germline, CDR1 is LNHDA and CDR2 SQIVND (reference sequence). V dropped 7 bases and J dropped 6; count of bases not matched to a gene: 16. The CDR3 covers 17 residues.

This clone came up once. The chain employs TRBV19 and TRBJ1-1, with D possibly being TRBD1 (6 bases). There are 16 residues in the CDR3. Germline CDR1 is LNHDA and CDR2 is SQIVND (reference sequence). V was cut by 8 bases and J by 1 base, with 20 bases left in between. CDR3: CASFLGRGEGNTEAFF. CDR3 DNA: TGTGCCAGTTTCCTTGGCAGGGGCGAGGGGAACACTGAAGCTTTCTTT.

The V and J genes are TRBV4-1 and TRBJ2-3, with D uncertain. The CDR3 totals 15 residues. Trimming removed 1 base at V and 2 bases at J, with 10 bases between. Germline lookup yields CDR1 MGHRA and CDR2 YSYEKL. DNA for the CDR3: TGCGCCAGCAGCCAAGGGTTGAAGACCACAGATACGCAGTATTTT. This sequence encodes CASSQGLKTTDTQYF.

This chain links TRBV21-1 with TRBJ2-7; TRBD1 is the table's D call, not checked against the DNA. TRBV21-1 is assigned pseudogene status. CDR3 length: 20 amino acids. The DNA for the CDR3 is TGTGCCAGCAGCAAACCCGGGGACAGGGGGACTCCCCGACCCCCCTACGAGCAGTACTTC. Protein product: CASSKPGDRGTPRPPYEQYF.

The chain recombines TRBV7-9 with TRBJ2-2, with 9 bases identical to TRBD1. The V gene end was trimmed by 1 base and the J gene end by 6 bases; junction bases not matched to a gene: 12. The CDR3 totals 18 residues. Germline CDR1 is SEHNR and CDR2 is FQNEAQ (reference sequence). The CDR3 nucleotides read TGTGCCAGCAGCTTAGAAGTTTCAACAGGGGGCAGCGCCGGGGAGCTGTTTTTT. Translating it yields CASSLEVSTGGSAGELFF.

The rearrangement links TRBV2 to TRBJ2-3; 14 bases agree with TRBD2. Germline loops: CDR1 SNHLY, CDR2 FYNNEI. This CDR3 has 15 residues. V lost 4 bases, J lost 6 bases, and 3 bases stayed unmatched. CDR3 in amino acids: CASSGLAGGRDTQYF. The CDR3 DNA reads TGTGCCAGCAGTGGACTAGCGGGGGGGCGTGATACGCAGTATTTT.

V and J are TRBV28 and TRBJ2-5; 9 bases agree with TRBD1. Trimming cost V 7 bases and J 5 bases; bases outside gene matches: 11. Per germline, CDR1 MDHEN and CDR2 SYDVKM. This CDR3 region has 15 residues. The chain's CDR3 is CASTRPGQGRETQYF. The CDR3 DNA reads TGTGCCAGCACCCGACCGGGACAGGGAAGGGAGACCCAGTACTTC.

CDR3 coding DNA: TGCGCCAGCAGTCAGACTAGCGGGGGAGAGACCCAGTACTTC. Protein sequence: CASSQTSGGETQYF. The chain combines TRBV5-1 with TRBJ2-5, with 12 nucleotides matching TRBD2. The CDR3 loop spans 14 amino acids. Per germline, CDR1 SGHRS and CDR2 YFSETQ. The V segment lost 5 bases and the J segment 4 bases; nucleotides outside the gene matches: 3.

The rearrangement joins TRBV7-9 to TRBJ1-1; no clear D. V dropped 5 bases and J dropped 11 bases, with 18 bases sitting between them. The CDR3 is 13 residues long. The germline V gene has CDR1 SEHNR and CDR2 FQNEAQ (reference sequence). The DNA for the CDR3 is TGTGCCAGCAGCCCCCGTAAGACGGGAGTCGCTTTCTTT. This gives the protein CASSPRKTGVAFF.

This sequence joins TRBV13 and TRBJ2-5, with D perhaps assigned TRBD1 or TRBD2 (5 bases each). The germline V and J ends were trimmed by 1 base and 7 bases, with 13 bases remaining between them. CDR3 length: 14 amino acids. In germline, CDR1 is PRHDT, CDR2 FYEKMQ (reference sequence). The CDR3 protein is CASSLARGPGTQYF. The CDR3 bases are TGTGCCAGCAGCTTAGCCCGGGGCCCGGGGACCCAGTACTTC.

V is TRBV30 and J is TRBJ2-7, with D perhaps being TRBD1 or TRBD2 (6 bases each). The germline gives CDR1 GTSNPN, CDR2 SVGIG (reference sequence). The CDR3 runs to 15 residues. Trimming pared 4 bases from V and 0 bases from J, leaving 16 bases between. In DNA form, the CDR3 reads TGTGCCTGGAAGTCGGGACGGGGGCCCTCCTACGAGCAGTACTTC. Protein product: CAWKSGRGPSYEQYF.

The CDR3: CASRPGQGALETQYF. The CDR3 DNA is TGTGCCAGCCGTCCGGGACAGGGGGCATTAGAGACCCAGTACTTC. The rearrangement links TRBV6-5 to TRBJ2-5, with 12 nucleotides matching TRBD1. Germline lookup yields CDR1 MNHEY and CDR2 SVGAGI. V lost 8 bases, J lost 4 bases, and 8 bases stayed unmatched. CDR3 length equals 15 residues.

V usage is TRBV6-5 and J usage is TRBJ2-3, with D unclear. The V end lost 3 bases, the J end lost 1 base, and 8 bases lay between the germline ends. The germline CDR1 and CDR2 sequences are MNHEY and SVGAGI. The CDR3 spans 14 residues. CDR3 bases: TGTGCCAGCAGTTATGTGTCCCGCACAGATACGCAGTATTTT. Encoded protein: CASSYVSRTDTQYF.

This rearrangement joins TRBV6-5 to TRBJ2-5; D gene ambiguous. Germline assignment: CDR1 MNHEY and CDR2 SVGAGI. V was clipped by 2 bases and J by 2 bases, with 12 bases between them. This CDR3 is built from 15 residues. The CDR3 DNA sequence: TGTGCCAGCAGTTACCCAGGCGGCAGGCAAGAGACCCAGTACTTC. This translates into CASSYPGGRQETQYF.

V is TRBV28 and J is TRBJ1-4; weak D call: TRBD1 (5 bases). Trimming took off 1 base at V and 5 bases at J, with 11 bases between the two ends. The CDR3 extends over 15 amino acids. Germline CDR1 is MDHEN and CDR2 is SYDVKM. CDR3 sequence (DNA): TGTGCCAGCAGTTTATCGGGGCGGGGGAATGAAAAACTGTTTTTT. It codes for CASSLSGRGNEKLFF.

The rearrangement uses TRBV19 and TRBJ1-2; maybe TRBD1 (6 bases). CDR1 is LNHDA, CDR2 SQIVND, per germline (reference sequence). Trimming cost V 7 bases and J 8 bases, with 17 bases left between them. This CDR3 region has 13 residues. CDR3 coding DNA: TGTGCCAGTAAGGGCTCGGGGGCCCCCGGCTACACCTTC. Translating gives CASKGSGAPGYTF.

V is TRBV28 and J is TRBJ1-5, with 9 positions matching TRBD1. Germline V CDR1 and CDR2: MDHEN, SYDVKM. CDR3 length equals 16 residues. V was clipped by 7 bases and J by 2 bases; unmatched bases: 9. The CDR3 nucleotides read TGTGCCAGCAACCTGCTACAGGGGGCCGGCAATCAGCCCCAGCATTTT. This codes for CASNLLQGAGNQPQHF.

V usage is TRBV12-3 or TRBV12-4 and J usage is TRBJ1-5; the D gene is possibly TRBD1 (6 bases). V lost 2 bases and J lost 6, with 8 bases in between. There are 13 residues in the CDR3. This CDR3 reads CASSLSDSQPQHF. CDR3 DNA: TGTGCCAGCAGTTTATCGGACAGTCAGCCCCAGCATTTT.

This chain connects TRBV28 to TRBJ1-1; TRBD1 matches at 11 bases. There are 13 residues in the CDR3. The trim removed 5 bases at V and 10 bases at J, leaving 6 bases unmatched. CDR1 MDHEN and CDR2 SYDVKM come from the germline V gene. CDR3 sequence: CASSGQGAQVAFF. CDR3 coding DNA: TGTGCCAGCAGTGGACAGGGGGCGCAGGTAGCTTTCTTT.

V is TRBV19 and J is TRBJ1-1; D call uncertain. This CDR3 is 14 amino acids long. Germline V gene data show CDR1 as LNHDA and CDR2 as SQIVND (reference sequence). With 1 base removed from V and 5 bases from J, the gap between germline ends came to 11 bases. Here the CDR3 reads CASSIGGLETEAFF. The CDR3 DNA follows: TGTGCCAGTAGTATAGGAGGGTTGGAGACTGAAGCTTTCTTT.

CDR3 nucleotides: TGTGCCAGCAGTTCCGGGACCAAGTACAATGAGCAGTTCTTC. This gives the protein CASSSGTKYNEQFF. This chain links TRBV6-5 with TRBJ2-1; D tentatively fits TRBD1 or TRBD2 (5 bases each). Germline V lookup: CDR1 MNHEY, CDR2 SVGAGI. V was clipped by 4 bases and J by 4 bases, with 11 bases between them. This CDR3 contains 14 residues.

For this clone: The same CDR3 can be traced to other DNA sequences in this sample. The chain recombines TRBV5-1 with TRBJ1-1, with no clear D. Per germline, CDR1 SGHRS and CDR2 YFSETQ. Trimming took 0 bases from V and 0 from J, leaving 6 bases between them. There are 14 residues in the CDR3. The DNA for the CDR3 is TGCGCCAGCAGCTTGGAAGGGTTGAACACTGAAGCTTTCTTT. As protein: CASSLEGLNTEAFF.

The rearrangement uses TRBV19 and TRBJ1-5; TRBD1 matches at 7 bases. The germline gives CDR1 LNHDA, CDR2 SQIVND (reference sequence). After removal of 9 bases from V and 3 bases from J, the junction contained 8 bases not matched to a gene. There are 14 residues in the CDR3. The CDR3 nucleotides read TGTGCCAGCGCACAGGGGACTCACAATCAGCCCCAGCATTTT. This codes for CASAQGTHNQPQHF.